The rows below give T cell receptor beta chains drawn from one sample of a study of T cell repertoires in cytomegalovirus infection. In TCRdb, the reads were re-called with MiXCR into one record per CDR3 protein. Of 200,000 to 300,000 distinct CDR3 sequences listed, 9.1% are singletons. Sample: PBMCs. Receptors were obtained from a human donor in good health (CMV status not recorded). Some clones in this sample may be carry-over from other donors' samples. Each CDR3 is given without its conserved first and last residue. Fields, in order: CDR3 length, V gene, CDR3 protein.

11 | TRBV7-9 | ASSLGGGGSAF
15 | TRBV7-2 | ASSPHVRSGGGKRQY
14 | TRBV6-2/TRBV6-3 | ASTLFGGGPYNEQF
11 | TRBV7-2 | ASSTAGAVEQY
12 | TRBV7-2 | ASSTRTGEDTQY
12 | TRBV6-5 | ASTSSGGAHEQF
15 | TRBV28 | ASSYLTGTSGSETQY
11 | TRBV29-1 | SVEQGFPFGYT
15 | TRBV20-1 | SARDGVAGGLQNIQY
16 | TRBV7-8 | ASSSRTGTGGGNQPQH
13 | TRBV7-2 | ASSLRRSTNEKLF
15 | TRBV7-2 | ASSRPPGQARTDTQY
12 | TRBV7-2 | ASSLGADNSPLH
11 | TRBV28 | ASSSIGGDGYT
14 | TRBV7-8 | ASSLTSGGYQETQY
14 | TRBV6-6 | ASNPRRTGGNQPQH
13 | TRBV19 | ASSIALNAEETQY
10 | TRBV12-3/TRBV12-4 | ASSLSPETQY
13 | TRBV3-1 | ASSQDPLITGELF
15 | TRBV6-5 | ASSSPRDRGPYNEQF
16 | TRBV15 | ATSRDPVAGVGSNEQF
13 | TRBV7-2 | ASSLAGGSIDTQY
15 | TRBV7-9 | ASSFQASGTYQETQY
15 | TRBV27 | ASSLWGGGQVLTEAF
10 | TRBV7-2 | ASSSQRDEQY
13 | TRBV11-2 | ASSPSGTSAQPQH
14 | TRBV7-3 | ASSPYGGVNTGELF
13 | TRBV5-6 | ASSLGGGTTGELF
11 | TRBV28 | ASISGPNTEAF
15 | TRBV7-2 | ASSLRGAGGAKNIQY
13 | TRBV7-2 | ASSLGGGAVNEQF
11 | TRBV20-1 | SARSPGARAQY
13 | TRBV14 | ASSPQGAWGQPQH